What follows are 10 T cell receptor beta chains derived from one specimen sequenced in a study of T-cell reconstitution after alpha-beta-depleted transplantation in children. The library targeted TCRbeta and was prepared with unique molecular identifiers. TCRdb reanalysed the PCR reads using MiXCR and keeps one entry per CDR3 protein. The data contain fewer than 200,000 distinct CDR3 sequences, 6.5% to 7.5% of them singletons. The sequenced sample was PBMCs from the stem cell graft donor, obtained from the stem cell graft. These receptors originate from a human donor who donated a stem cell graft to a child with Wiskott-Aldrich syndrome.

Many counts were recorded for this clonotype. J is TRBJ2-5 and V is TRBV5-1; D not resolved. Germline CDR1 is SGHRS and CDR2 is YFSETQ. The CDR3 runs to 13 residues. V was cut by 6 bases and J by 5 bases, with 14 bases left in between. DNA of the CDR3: TGCGCCAGCACCCGTGCCGACGAGGAGACCCAGTACTTC. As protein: CASTRADEETQYF. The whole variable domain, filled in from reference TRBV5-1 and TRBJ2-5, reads KAGVTQTPRYLIKTRGQQVTLSCSPISGHRSVSWYQQTPGQGLQFLFEYFSETQRNKGNFPGRFSGRQFSNSRSEMNVSTLELGDSALYLCASTRADEETQYFGPGTRLLVL.

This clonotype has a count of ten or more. The CDR3 reads CASSAPGQETQYF. The DNA of the CDR3 is TGTGCCAGCAGCGCCCCGGGACAAGAGACCCAGTACTTC. The V gene is TRBV7-2, the J gene TRBJ2-5; TRBD2 might be the D (5 bases). The CDR3 is made up of 13 amino acids. Germline CDR1 reads SGHTA; CDR2 reads FQGNSA. Trimming cost V 5 bases and J 2 bases, with 9 bases left between them.

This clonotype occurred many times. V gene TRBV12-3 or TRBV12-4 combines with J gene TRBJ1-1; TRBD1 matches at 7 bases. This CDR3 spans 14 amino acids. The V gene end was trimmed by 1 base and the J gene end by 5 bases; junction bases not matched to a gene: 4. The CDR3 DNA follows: TGTGCCAGCAGTTTAGAGGGGGCGAGTACTGAAGCTTTCTTT. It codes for CASSLEGASTEAFF.

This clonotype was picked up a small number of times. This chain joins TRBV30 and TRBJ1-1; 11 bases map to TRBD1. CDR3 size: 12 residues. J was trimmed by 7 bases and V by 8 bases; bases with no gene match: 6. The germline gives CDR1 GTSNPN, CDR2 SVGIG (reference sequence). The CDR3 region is CAGQGATREAFF. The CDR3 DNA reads TGTGCCGGACAGGGGGCGACCCGTGAAGCTTTCTTT.

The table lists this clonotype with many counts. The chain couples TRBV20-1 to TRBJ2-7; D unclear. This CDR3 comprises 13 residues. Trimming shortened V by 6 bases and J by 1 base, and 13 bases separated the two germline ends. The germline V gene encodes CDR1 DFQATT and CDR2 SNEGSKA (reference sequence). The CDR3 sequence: CSATPTLSYEQYF. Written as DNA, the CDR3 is TGCAGTGCCACTCCGACACTTTCCTACGAGCAGTACTTC.

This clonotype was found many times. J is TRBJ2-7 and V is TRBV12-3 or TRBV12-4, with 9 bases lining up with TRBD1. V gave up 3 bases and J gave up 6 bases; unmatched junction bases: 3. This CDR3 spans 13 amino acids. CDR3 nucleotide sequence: TGTGCCAGCAGTTTGGGACAGGGAGGCGAGCAGTACTTC. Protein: CASSLGQGGEQYF.

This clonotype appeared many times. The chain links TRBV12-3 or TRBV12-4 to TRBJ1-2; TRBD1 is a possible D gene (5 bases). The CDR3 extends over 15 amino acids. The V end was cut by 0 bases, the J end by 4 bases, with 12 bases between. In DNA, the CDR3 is TGTGCCAGCAGTTTAGCGCGGCAGGGCGTCTATGGCTACACCTTC. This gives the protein CASSLARQGVYGYTF.

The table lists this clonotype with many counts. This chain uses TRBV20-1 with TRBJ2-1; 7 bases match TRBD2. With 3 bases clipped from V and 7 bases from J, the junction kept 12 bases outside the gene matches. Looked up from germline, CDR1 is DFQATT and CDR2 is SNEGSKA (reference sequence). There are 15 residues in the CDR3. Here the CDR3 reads CSARQRTRAGNEQFF. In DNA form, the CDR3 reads TGCAGTGCTAGGCAGCGGACTAGGGCGGGGAATGAGCAGTTCTTC.

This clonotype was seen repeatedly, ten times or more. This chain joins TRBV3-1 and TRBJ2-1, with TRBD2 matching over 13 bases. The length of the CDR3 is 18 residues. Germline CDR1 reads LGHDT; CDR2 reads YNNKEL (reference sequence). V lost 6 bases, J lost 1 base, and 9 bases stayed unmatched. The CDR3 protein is CASRLLAGGPNSYNEQFF. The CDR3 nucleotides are TGTGCCAGCAGGCTACTAGCGGGAGGGCCGAATTCCTACAATGAGCAGTTCTTC.

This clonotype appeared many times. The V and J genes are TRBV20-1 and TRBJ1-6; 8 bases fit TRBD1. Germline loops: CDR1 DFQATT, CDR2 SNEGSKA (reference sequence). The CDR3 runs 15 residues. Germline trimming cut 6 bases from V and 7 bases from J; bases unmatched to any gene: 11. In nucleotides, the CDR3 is TGCAGTGCAAGGGACCGACAGGGGAGGAATTCACCCCTCCACTTT. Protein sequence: CSARDRQGRNSPLHF.